These 22 T cell receptor beta chains share one sample of origin, sequenced in a study of T cells in Graves' hyperthyroidism and ophthalmopathy. The source material, RNA transcripts, was used to amplify TCR beta CDR3 regions. When the TCR CDR3 underwent first-round RT-PCR, the HTBI primer set was used. TCRdb itself ran the multiplex PCR reads through MiXCR, one entry per CDR3 protein. The sample consists of about 400,000 distinct CDR3 sequences, about 14% of them appearing once. The sample taken for sequencing was blood. The receptors stem from a woman aged 25 to 45 with Graves' ophthalmopathy.

CDR3 DNA: TGTGCCGTAAGCGGGGGTGATACGCAGTATTTT. Translating it yields CAVSGGDTQYF. The V and J genes are TRBV10-3 and TRBJ2-3, with TRBD2 matching over 8 bases. CDR1 is ENHRY, CDR2 SYGVKD, per germline. There are 11 residues in the CDR3. J gave up 6 bases and V 11 bases, and 4 bases lay outside the gene matches.

This clonotype showed up just a few times. The V call is TRBV9, the J call TRBJ2-3; D remains unclear. The CDR3 covers 15 residues. V was clipped by 3 bases and J by 6 bases, with 17 bases between them. Germline V gives CDR1 SGDLS, CDR2 YYNGEE. DNA for the CDR3: TGTGCCAGCAGCGAGGGTGGTTTAGGATGGGATACGCAGTATTTT. Translated: CASSEGGLGWDTQYF.

This clonotype was detected many times. The genes are TRBV19 and TRBJ1-4; D remains ambiguous. The CDR3 is 14 residues long. The germline V gene has CDR1 LNHDA and CDR2 SQIVND (reference sequence). V lost 1 base, J lost 6 bases, and 9 bases lay in between. CDR3 bases: TGTGCCAGTAGTATAGTTGAAGACTATGAAAAACTGTTTTTT. It encodes CASSIVEDYEKLFF.

This clonotype was observed at least ten times. CDR3 sequence (DNA): TGTGCCAGCAGCGTTCAGGTTAACTATGGCTACACCTTC. Translation: CASSVQVNYGYTF. The rearrangement joins TRBV9 to TRBJ1-2, with D unresolved. The length of the CDR3 is 13 residues. The germline V gene has CDR1 SGDLS and CDR2 YYNGEE. Trimming removed 2 bases at V and 1 base at J, with 6 bases between.

Ten or more counts support this clonotype. CDR3: CASSPGGGSNSPLHF. The CDR3, as DNA: TGTGCCAGCAGCCCTGGGGGGGGATCGAATTCACCCCTCCACTTT. The genes are TRBV7-2 and TRBJ1-6, with D perhaps matching TRBD1 (5 bases). From germline, CDR1 is SGHTA and CDR2 FQGNSA. The ends were cut back, 5 bases at V and 7 bases at J, with 15 bases in the middle. The CDR3 is made up of 15 amino acids.

This clonotype appeared many times. V usage is TRBV13 and J usage is TRBJ2-3; 10 positions match TRBD2. CDR3 length: 16 residues. Germline V gene lookup returns CDR1 PRHDT and CDR2 FYEKMQ (reference sequence). Germline trimming cut 3 bases from V and 2 bases from J; bases unmatched to any gene: 5. CDR3 region: CASSLDSGGYTDTQYF. The CDR3 DNA sequence: TGTGCCAGCAGCTTGGATAGCGGGGGGTACACAGATACGCAGTATTTT.

This clonotype was counted at least ten times. The chain has TRBV7-2 and TRBJ2-1; 11 nucleotides agree with TRBD2. With 1 base clipped from V and 15 bases from J, the junction kept 5 bases outside the gene matches. The CDR3 runs 13 residues. Germline V gives CDR1 SGHTA, CDR2 FQGNSA. DNA for the CDR3: TGTGCCAGCAGCTTAGTCACTAGCGGGGGCAGGTTCTTC. The encoded protein is CASSLVTSGGRFF.

This chain connects TRBV19 to TRBJ1-5, with D unresolved. The CDR3 is made up of 13 amino acids. Germline CDR1 reads LNHDA; CDR2 reads SQIVND (reference sequence). CDR3 sequence: CASSRASLPPQHF. CDR3 nucleotide sequence: TGTGCTTCCTCCCGCGCGTCCCTACCGCCCCAGCATTTT. Based on the CDR3 plus reference TRBV19 and TRBJ1-5, the full variable domain is DGGITQSPKYLFRKEGQNVTLSCEQNLNHDAMYWYRQDPGQGLRLIYYSQIVNDFQKGDIAEGYSVSREKKESFPLTVTSAQKNPTAFYLCASSRASLPPQHFGDGTRLSIL.

This clonotype was found a few times. The chain has TRBV19 and TRBJ1-5; no clear D gene. The CDR3 covers 17 residues. Germline loops: CDR1 LNHDA, CDR2 SQIVND (reference sequence). The germline V and J ends were trimmed by 8 bases and 0 bases, with 20 bases remaining between them. This CDR3 reads CASHMEGWRNSNQPQHF. The CDR3 nucleotides are TGTGCCAGTCATATGGAGGGATGGCGTAATAGCAATCAGCCCCAGCATTTT. The full variable domain, in which reference TRBV19 and TRBJ1-5 provide the parts outside the CDR3, is DGGITQSPKYLFRKEGQNVTLSCEQNLNHDAMYWYRQDPGQGLRLIYYSQIVNDFQKGDIAEGYSVSREKKESFPLTVTSAQKNPTAFYLCASHMEGWRNSNQPQHFGDGTRLSIL.

This clonotype was seen many times. V and J are TRBV28 and TRBJ1-6, with a weak D call TRBD1 (6 bases). With 7 bases removed from V and 10 bases from J, the gap between germline ends came to 17 bases. Germline lookup yields CDR1 MDHEN and CDR2 SYDVKM. The CDR3 spans 14 residues. The CDR3 DNA is TGTGCCAGCACTCCAGGGGCTGGGCGCTCACCCCTCCACTTT. It specifies CASTPGAGRSPLHF.

This clonotype was seen ten or more times. The V gene is TRBV4-1, the J gene TRBJ2-5, with 8 bases lining up with TRBD2. Germline CDR1 is MGHRA and CDR2 is YSYEKL. The V segment lost 4 bases and the J segment 1 base; nucleotides outside the gene matches: 2. The CDR3 has 14 residues. CDR3 loop: CASSLGTSQETQYF. CDR3 sequence (DNA): TGCGCCAGCAGCCTCGGGACTAGCCAAGAGACCCAGTACTTC.

This rearrangement joins TRBV29-1 to TRBJ1-1; D is unclear. V shed 0 bases and J shed 1 base, with 6 bases lying between them. Germline assignment: CDR1 SQVTM and CDR2 ANQGSEA. This CDR3 comprises 13 residues. CDR3 sequence reads: CSVEDRENTEAFF. In DNA, the CDR3 is TGCAGCGTTGAAGATCGGGAGAACACTGAAGCTTTCTTT.

With regard to this clonotype: A much larger clone sits a single nucleotide away, making a read error possible. The chain couples TRBV7-9 to TRBJ1-2; 7 bases fit TRBD1. This CDR3 region has 13 residues. Germline values: CDR1 SEHNR, CDR2 FQNEAQ (reference sequence). CDR3 region: CGSSQRGLDGYTF. CDR3 nucleotide sequence: TGTGGCAGCAGCCAGAGGGGGCTGGATGGCTACACCTTC.

The chain carries TRBV2 and TRBJ2-7; D tentatively fits TRBD1 or TRBD2 (5 bases each). The CDR3 loop spans 14 amino acids. Germline CDR1 is SNHLY and CDR2 is FYNNEI. Between the trimmed V and J ends, which lost 0 bases and 7 bases, there was a span of 13 bases. CDR3 residues: CASSEATGRREQYF. CDR3 DNA sequence: TGTGCCAGCAGTGAAGCAACGGGACGTCGAGAGCAGTACTTC. Together with reference TRBV2 and TRBJ2-7, the CDR3 gives the full variable domain: EPEVTQTPSHQVTQMGQEVILRCVPISNHLYFYWYRQILGQKVEFLVSFYNNEISEKSEIFDDQFSVERPDGSNFTLKIRSTKLEDSAMYFCASSEATGRREQYFGPGTRLTVT.

This chain connects TRBV20-1 to TRBJ1-4; D not resolved. The CDR3 covers 12 residues. CDR1 is DFQATT, CDR2 SNEGSKA, per germline (reference sequence). V shed 4 bases and J shed 7 bases, with 10 bases lying between them. The CDR3 sequence is CSAKPMVEKLFF. The CDR3 DNA is TGCAGTGCTAAACCGATGGTTGAAAAACTGTTTTTT.

The table lists this clonotype with many counts. The V and J genes are TRBV28 and TRBJ1-5; 8 bases are a match to TRBD1. The CDR3 extends over 14 amino acids. Trimming at V came to 2 bases and at J to 6 bases, leaving 3 bases not matched to a gene. Germline lookup yields CDR1 MDHEN and CDR2 SYDVKM. CDR3 in DNA: TGTGCCAGCAGTTTAAGTGACAGGGGTCAGCCCCAGCATTTT. Translation: CASSLSDRGQPQHF.

This clonotype came up a few times. The chain combines TRBV10-2 with TRBJ2-1; TRBD2 aligns across 11 bases. Germline CDR1 is WSHSY and CDR2 is SAAADI. J lost 10 bases, V lost 7 bases, and 6 bases had no gene match. The CDR3 consists of 13 residues. The CDR3 here is CASNDLAGGEQFF. The CDR3 region has the DNA TGCGCCAGCAACGATCTAGCGGGGGGCGAGCAGTTCTTC.

This clonotype was detected many times. The rearrangement joins TRBV27 to TRBJ2-5, with D maybe TRBD2 (7 bases). The CDR3 covers 14 residues. Trimming shortened V by 3 bases and J by 5 bases, and 13 bases separated the two germline ends. CDR1 is MNHEY, CDR2 SMNVEV, per germline (reference sequence). Written as DNA, the CDR3 is TGTGCCAGCAGTTTTTGGGGGGGGCACGAGACCCAGTACTTC. Protein sequence: CASSFWGGHETQYF.

This clonotype was found many times. The chain couples TRBV3-1 to TRBJ2-3; D is unclear. V was trimmed by 0 bases and J by 4 bases, leaving 14 bases between them. Germline CDR1 LGHDT, CDR2 YNNKEL (reference sequence). The CDR3 has 16 amino acids. The CDR3 sequence is CASSQERHVGADTQYF. CDR3 nucleotide sequence: TGTGCCAGCAGCCAAGAACGGCATGTAGGTGCAGATACGCAGTATTTT.

This clonotype was counted a few times. This may be a read error, as it is one base from a much larger clone. The CDR3 protein is CASSPGAGGASYSEQFF. As DNA, the CDR3 is TGTGCCAGCAGCCCAGGTGCAGGGGGCGCTTCTTACAGTGAGCAGTTCTTC. This sequence joins TRBV11-2 and TRBJ2-1; 8 positions agree with TRBD1. The CDR3 runs 17 residues. CDR1 and CDR2 from the germline V gene are SGHAT and FQNNGV.

This clonotype was recorded at least ten times. The chain employs TRBV18 and TRBJ2-5; D gene uncertain. The CDR3 extends over 12 amino acids. The germline CDR1 and CDR2 sequences are KGHSH and LQKENI. The ends were cut back, 3 bases at V and 6 bases at J, with 8 bases in the middle. CDR3: CASSPIGQTQYF. In DNA form, the CDR3 reads TGTGCCAGCTCACCGATTGGCCAGACCCAGTACTTC.

This clonotype was picked up many times. The chain carries TRBV30 and TRBJ2-1; 7 bases are shared with TRBD1. The CDR3 extends over 14 amino acids. Trimming at V came to 3 bases and at J to 4 bases, leaving 6 bases not matched to a gene. Germline CDR1 and CDR2: GTSNPN and SVGIG (reference sequence). The CDR3 DNA follows: TGTGCCTGGAGCTACAGGGGACGATACAATGAGCAGTTCTTC. It codes for CAWSYRGRYNEQFF.